A single sample gave rise to the 16 T cell receptor beta chains below, sequenced in a study of immune characterization of retroperitoneal liposarcoma. TCRdb re-derived calls from the PCR reads in MiXCR, one entry per CDR3 protein. The profile shows around 10,000 distinct CDR3 sequences, roughly half of them singletons. What was sequenced was tumor tissue. Receptor source: a female donor with retroperitoneal liposarcoma.

The rearrangement links TRBV6-1 to TRBJ2-2, with TRBD1 matching over 9 bases. The CDR3 runs 15 residues. V was clipped by 6 bases and J by 6 bases; unmatched bases: 8. CDR1 is MNHNS and CDR2 is SASEGT in the germline V gene. The DNA for the CDR3 is TGTGCCAGCAGACCGACAGGGGGTACTTCCGGGGAGCTGTTTTTT. Translation: CASRPTGGTSGELFF.

The chain is built from TRBV7-2 and TRBJ2-1; the D gene is possibly TRBD1 (6 bases). The CDR3 is 14 amino acids. CDR1 and CDR2 (germline): SGHTA, FQGNSA. V was pared by 4 bases and J by 6 bases, with 13 bases between. The CDR3, as DNA: TGTGCCAGCAGCTCGCCCCGACAGGCCAATGAGCAGTTCTTC. Amino acids: CASSSPRQANEQFF.

A few counts support this clonotype. This sequence joins TRBV6-1 and TRBJ1-1; tentatively, D is TRBD1 (6 bases). CDR3 length: 15 amino acids. The ends were cut back, 4 bases at V and 0 bases at J, with 12 bases in the middle. Looked up from germline, CDR1 is MNHNS and CDR2 is SASEGT. Here the CDR3 DNA reads TGTGCCAGCAGTGGAAGGGGGGCCCTGAACACTGAAGCTTTCTTT. Translated: CASSGRGALNTEAFF.

This clonotype turned up a few times. This chain links TRBV11-2 with TRBJ2-1; D might be TRBD2 (7 bases). Trimming left V 5 bases short and J 13 bases short, with 24 bases between. The germline CDR1 and CDR2 sequences are SGHAT and FQNNGV. The CDR3 loop spans 15 amino acids. CDR3 amino acids: CASSRQAGAKNIQFF. The CDR3 region has the DNA TGTGCCAGCAGCCGACAGGCGGGGGCCAAAAACATTCAGTTCTTC.

This clonotype ranks as medium-sized. The chain is built from TRBV7-6 and TRBJ2-5, with D possibly TRBD2 on 5 matching bases. Deletions cut 5 bases from V and 4 bases from J, with 11 bases between. CDR1 SGHVS and CDR2 FNYEAQ come from the germline V gene. CDR3 size: 13 residues. The CDR3 DNA reads TGTGCCAGCAGCAGGACGGGGTCAGAGACCCAGTACTTC. This translates into CASSRTGSETQYF.

The rearrangement joins TRBV28 to TRBJ2-1; tentative D call: TRBD2 (5 bases). Germline V gene sequence: CDR1 MDHEN, CDR2 SYDVKM. The CDR3 contains 15 residues. With 2 bases removed from V and 3 bases from J, the gap between germline ends came to 11 bases. CDR3 protein: CASSLKAADYNEQFF. Here the CDR3 DNA reads TGTGCCAGCAGTTTAAAAGCGGCAGACTACAATGAGCAGTTCTTC.

Concerning this clonotype: The conserved final phenylalanine or tryptophan is absent from the CDR3, which likely points to a read error. The DNA is left out, because the CDR3 cannot be placed on it with certainty; the CDR3 is given as TCRdb lists it. The chain carries TRBV7-2 and TRBJ2-3; TRBD1 reflects the table's D call only, with no check against the DNA. CDR1 SGHTA and CDR2 FQGNSA come from the germline V gene. The CDR3 totals 12 residues, both ends included. CDR3: CASSSTAVSRVP.

This chain uses TRBV6-1 with TRBJ2-5; perhaps D is TRBD1 or TRBD2 (6 bases each). Looked up from germline, CDR1 is MNHNS and CDR2 is SASEGT. Trimming cost V 3 bases and J 5 bases, with 16 bases left between them. This CDR3 is built from 15 residues. CDR3 DNA: TGTGCCAGCAGTGAGTTAGGGGGGATACGGGAGACCCAGTACTTC. Amino acid sequence: CASSELGGIRETQYF.

The chain employs TRBV6-6 and TRBJ2-1; no firm D call. Germline CDR1 and CDR2: MNHNY and SVGAGI (reference sequence). CDR3 length: 15 amino acids. With 5 bases removed from V and 10 bases from J, the gap between germline ends came to 21 bases. The CDR3 region has the DNA TGTGCCAGCAGTGAGACGTCCCCTTTGGGTCTCGAGCAGTTCTTC. Translating it yields CASSETSPLGLEQFF.

In its sample, this clonotype is medium-sized. CDR3 sequence reads: CASSVRGKEYEQFF. The CDR3 nucleotides are TGTGCCAGCAGTGTACGGGGGAAGGAGTACGAGCAGTTCTTC. This chain links TRBV27 with TRBJ2-1; D possibly corresponds to TRBD2 (6 bases). The CDR3 extends over 14 amino acids. V lost 5 bases to trimming and J lost 10 bases, with 18 bases between them. CDR1 and CDR2 from the germline V gene are MNHEY and SMNVEV (reference sequence).

This sequence joins TRBV11-3 and TRBJ2-5, with 8 positions matching TRBD2. Near its end, the DNA agrees better with TRBJ2-7, so the J call may be wrong. Germline V gene lookup returns CDR1 SGHNT and CDR2 YENEEA. CDR3 size: 14 residues. The CDR3: CASSAGRAPYEQYF. The CDR3 region has the DNA TGTGCCAGCAGCGCCGGGAGGGCTCCATACGAGCAGTACTTC.

This clonotype ranks as large. The chain joins TRBV7-2 to TRBJ2-1, with TRBD1 as a possible D gene (7 bases). The DNA end lines up better with TRBJ2-7; the J call may be wrong. In germline, CDR1 is SGHTA, CDR2 FQGNSA. There are 15 residues in the CDR3. The CDR3, as DNA: TGTGCCAGCAGCTCGACAGGGTGGGAGCGGGCCGAGCAGTACTTC. It encodes CASSSTGWERAEQYF.

In its sample, this clonotype ranks as large. The chain joins TRBV6-1 to TRBJ2-5; 11 bases fit TRBD2. The J call may be in error: the DNA end matches TRBJ2-1 better. CDR3 length equals 15 residues. CDR1 is MNHNS and CDR2 is SASEGT in the germline V gene. The CDR3 DNA reads as TGTGCCAGCAGTGAAATAGCGGGGGGGCAAGAGACCCAGTTCTTC. Protein sequence: CASSEIAGGQETQFF.

A few counts support this clonotype. The CDR3 region is CATSPGGYEQFF. In DNA, the CDR3 is TGTGCCACATCCCCCGGAGGCTACGAGCAGTTCTTC. The J gene is TRBJ2-1, the V gene TRBV6-5; D possibly corresponds to TRBD2 (5 bases). CDR3 length equals 12 residues. CDR1 and CDR2 (germline): MNHEY, SVGAGI. Trimming removed 10 bases at V and 10 bases at J, with 17 bases between.

The chain combines TRBV20-1 with TRBJ2-3; 12 nucleotides match TRBD1. Germline-derived CDR1 and CDR2 are DFQATT and SNEGSKA (reference sequence). The V gene end was trimmed by 5 bases and the J gene end by 5 bases; junction bases not matched to a gene: 5. The CDR3 sequence is 14 residues long. The CDR3 DNA reads as TGCAGTGCTCTGGGACAGGGGGCGGTAGATACGCAGTATTTT. It is translated as CSALGQGAVDTQYF.

There are a few counts of this clonotype. The rearrangement links TRBV6-1 to TRBJ2-1; a possible D gene is TRBD2 (6 bases). This CDR3 is built from 16 residues. Germline V CDR1 and CDR2: MNHNS, SASEGT. V shed 4 bases and J shed 2 bases, with 15 bases lying between them. The CDR3 region has the DNA TGTGCCAGCAGTGGTGCTTGGGGGAGGACCTACAATGAGCAGTTCTTC. Translating it yields CASSGAWGRTYNEQFF.